This TCR beta chain came from a study of lymphopenia after photon versus proton radiotherapy. Study-wide points: After the lymphocyte nadir, photon-treated repertoires showed oligoclonal expansion, especially of CD8+ Temra cells. Photon-treated patients lost naive T cells and TCR diversity; proton-treated stayed stable.

The assay was immunoSEQ multiplex PCR, and TCRdb's table has in-frame clones only and misses some. The sample shows about 60,000 clones, about four fifths of them seen only once. In germline, CDR1 is SGHDN, CDR2 FVKESK. With V trimmed by 7 bases and J by 0 bases, 6 bases remained unmatched. This CDR3 contains 14 residues. As to this clone: Its target is unknown.

The rearrangement joins TRBV14 to TRBJ2-7; TRBD1 matches at 7 bases. The origin of this receptor is a man in his 60s with pancreatic cancer. This sample comprised peripheral blood, obtained from a patient treated with proton-based radiotherapy. The CDR3 DNA follows: TGTGCCAGCACCCCGGGACAGATCTCCTACGAGCAGTACTTC. Amino acids: CASTPGQISYEQYF.